This T cell receptor beta chain stems from a study of cytomegalovirus exposure and HLA in healthy donors. With 5 bases removed from V and 4 bases from J, the gap between germline ends came to 11 bases. CDR3 length: 12 amino acids. The germline CDR1 and CDR2 sequences are SQVTM and ANQGSEA. PCR involved 60 Vbeta and 13 Jbeta primers. Clones were sequenced by immunoSEQ multiplex PCR, and TCRdb holds only the in-frame ones, with some missing. The top ten hold roughly 5.8% of the sample, which has about 180,000 clones, about 79% seen once. This clone was counted once. This clonotype was obtained from a man aged 35-49 years in good health and CMV-seropositive. V usage is TRBV29-1 and J usage is TRBJ1-1, with TRBD1 as a possible D gene (5 bases). The sample consisted of PBMCs. The CDR3 spells CSVTQVSTEAFF. Here the CDR3 DNA reads TGCAGCGTTACACAGGTTTCCACTGAAGCTTTCTTT.